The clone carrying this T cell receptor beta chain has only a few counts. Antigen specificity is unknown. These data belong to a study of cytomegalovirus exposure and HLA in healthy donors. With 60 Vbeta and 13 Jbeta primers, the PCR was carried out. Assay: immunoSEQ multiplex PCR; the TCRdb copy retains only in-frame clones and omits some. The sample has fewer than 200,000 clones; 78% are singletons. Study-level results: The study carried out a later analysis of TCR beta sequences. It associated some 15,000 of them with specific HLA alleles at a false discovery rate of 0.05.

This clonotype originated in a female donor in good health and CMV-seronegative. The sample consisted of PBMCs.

The CDR3 DNA follows: TGTGCCAGCAGCCGAGACAATCTAGCCAAAAACATTCAGTACTTC. Residues: CASSRDNLAKNIQYF. The V and J genes are TRBV6-5 and TRBJ2-4; D is unclear. The CDR3 is made up of 15 amino acids. Between the trimmed V and J ends, which lost 6 bases and 0 bases, there was a span of 12 bases. CDR1 is MNHEY, CDR2 SVGAGI, per germline.